These 27 T cell receptor beta chains originate from one sample sequenced in a study of T cell repertoires in cytomegalovirus infection. Via MiXCR, TCRdb re-called the reads, giving one row per CDR3 protein. The sample consists of fewer than 550,000 distinct CDR3 sequences, more than 20% of them appearing once. Material: PBMCs. These receptors all stem from a human donor in good health (CMV status not recorded). Some clones in this sample may be carry-over from other donors' samples.

This clonotype was detected once. This chain joins TRBV20-1 and TRBJ1-4, with D hard to call. The CDR3 sequence is 12 residues long. V lost 4 bases and J 6 bases, leaving 9 bases between the germline ends. Germline V gives CDR1 DFQATT, CDR2 SNEGSKA (reference sequence). Here the CDR3 reads CSAKQPDEKLFF. The CDR3 DNA sequence: TGCAGTGCTAAACAGCCGGATGAAAAACTGTTTTTT.

This clonotype was seen many times. The rearrangement uses TRBV7-2 and TRBJ2-5; TRBD2 matches 13 bases. The V and J ends lost 5 bases and 4 bases, in that order; junction bases with no gene match: 7. This CDR3 has 16 amino acids. Germline V gene sequence: CDR1 SGHTA, CDR2 FQGNSA. CDR3 loop: CASSVPGLAGTETQYF. The CDR3 coding sequence is TGTGCCAGCAGCGTACCGGGACTAGCGGGAACAGAGACCCAGTACTTC.

The V and J genes are TRBV12-3 or TRBV12-4 and TRBJ2-2, with unresolved D. Trimming removed 3 bases from V and 6 bases from J, with 17 bases in between. The CDR3 has 16 residues. DNA for the CDR3: TGTGCCAGCAGTTTTAAGATTTCTCCCGGGCCCGGGGAGCTGTTTTTT. Protein: CASSFKISPGPGELFF.

This chain connects TRBV7-9 to TRBJ2-2; D uncertain. CDR1 and CDR2 (germline): SEHNR, FQNEAQ (reference sequence). Trimming pared 0 bases from V and 0 bases from J, leaving 8 bases between. This CDR3 comprises 16 residues. CDR3 bases: TGTGCCAGCAGCTTAGCAACGATAACGAACACCGGGGAGCTGTTTTTT. Protein product: CASSLATITNTGELFF.

Only a few counts were recorded for this clonotype. The gene calls are TRBV10-3 and TRBJ2-2, with no clear D. The CDR3 has 13 residues. The V gene's germline CDR1 is ENHRY and CDR2 SYGVKD. V dropped 10 bases and J dropped 0 bases, with 9 bases sitting between them. The CDR3 region has the DNA TGTGCCACAAGACAAGCGAACACCGGGGAGCTGTTTTTT. This translates into CATRQANTGELFF.

The chain links TRBV7-2 to TRBJ1-5, with 7 bases fitting TRBD1. CDR1 is SGHTA, CDR2 FQGNSA, per germline. The CDR3 totals 15 residues. Trimming cost V 0 bases and J 3 bases; bases outside gene matches: 2. CDR3 sequence reads: CASSLAQGNNQPQHF. CDR3 in DNA: TGTGCCAGCAGCTTAGCACAGGGGAACAATCAGCCCCAGCATTTT.

There are a few counts of this clonotype. This chain links TRBV11-2 with TRBJ2-1, with 9 bases identical to TRBD1. Trimming at V came to 4 bases and at J to 9 bases, leaving 13 bases not matched to a gene. Per the germline V gene, CDR1 is SGHAT and CDR2 is FQNNGV. The CDR3 runs 16 residues. The CDR3 sequence is CASSSVGNRGLGEQFF. For the CDR3, the DNA is TGTGCCAGCAGCTCGGTGGGTAACAGGGGGCTGGGTGAGCAGTTCTTC.

This clonotype was counted ten times or more. CDR3 DNA sequence: TGTGCCAGCGGGCGGCCGACTGTGGGAAAACTGTTTTTT. Translating it yields CASGRPTVGKLFF. The chain carries TRBV7-8 and TRBJ1-4; D is ambiguous. Trimming left V 8 bases short and J 10 bases short, with 17 bases between. The CDR3 runs 13 residues. CDR1 is SGHVS and CDR2 is FQNEAQ in the germline V gene.

The CDR3 region is CASSTQLQETQYF. In DNA form, the CDR3 reads TGTGCCAGTAGTACGCAATTGCAAGAGACCCAGTACTTC. V is TRBV19 and J is TRBJ2-5, with D unresolved. This CDR3 is built from 13 residues. Germline assignment: CDR1 LNHDA and CDR2 SQIVND (reference sequence). Trimming stripped 4 bases from V and 2 bases from J, with 8 bases between.

Only a few counts were recorded for this clonotype. The chain links TRBV10-3 to TRBJ2-1; 8 bases are a match to TRBD1. Germline V CDR1 and CDR2: ENHRY, SYGVKD. The CDR3 has 14 residues. V was clipped by 7 bases and J by 8 bases; unmatched bases: 10. Here the CDR3 reads CAIKGQGKGDEQFF. For the CDR3, the DNA is TGTGCCATCAAAGGACAGGGAAAGGGCGATGAGCAGTTCTTC.

This chain uses TRBV7-6 with TRBJ1-3; D not resolved. Trimming stripped 1 base from V and 2 bases from J, with 9 bases between. This CDR3 has 15 residues. Per the germline V gene, CDR1 is SGHVS and CDR2 is FNYEAQ. DNA for the CDR3: TGTGCCAGCAGCTTAGTGGCCGGGGCTGGAAACACCATATATTTT. It is translated as CASSLVAGAGNTIYF.

This clonotype was counted at least ten times. The chain combines TRBV7-4 with TRBJ1-2; D might be TRBD1 (6 bases). The CDR3 spans 15 residues. Trimming stripped 5 bases from V and 2 bases from J, with 15 bases between. In germline, CDR1 is SGHVT, CDR2 SQSDAQ. The CDR3 sequence is CASSLYKTGNYGYTF. In nucleotides, the CDR3 is TGTGCCAGCAGCCTATATAAGACAGGAAACTATGGCTACACCTTC. The full variable domain, in which reference TRBV7-4 and TRBJ1-2 provide the parts outside the CDR3, is GAGVSQSPRYKVAKRGRDVALRCDSISGHVTLYWYRQTLGQGSEVLTYSQSDAQRDKSGRPSGRFSAERPERSVSTLKIQRTEQGDSAVYLCASSLYKTGNYGYTFGSGTRLTVV.

This clonotype was counted a few times. One end of the junction varies from germline; a read error may be responsible. Here the CDR3 reads CASSLSPGDVEQFF. In DNA form, the CDR3 reads TGTGCTAGCAGCTTATCCCCGGGGGATGTTGAGCAGTTCTTC. The V call is TRBV7-7, the J call TRBJ2-1, with TRBD2 as a possible D gene (6 bases). CDR3 length: 14 residues. Germline V gene data show CDR1 as SSHAT and CDR2 as FNYEAQ (reference sequence).

This clonotype was observed many times. The rearrangement uses TRBV7-9 and TRBJ2-3; no clear D. Deletions cut 1 base from V and 2 bases from J, with 13 bases between. Germline V CDR1 and CDR2: SEHNR, FQNEAQ (reference sequence). The CDR3 runs to 16 residues. CDR3 in DNA: TGTGCCAGCAGCTTAGGACACGCAACTGCCACAGATACGCAGTATTTT. This encodes CASSLGHATATDTQYF.

This clonotype came up many times. This chain joins TRBV7-2 and TRBJ2-5; the D call may be TRBD1 or TRBD2 (5 bases each). The V gene lost 1 base and the J gene lost 0 bases, with 9 bases spanning the gap. This CDR3 contains 15 residues. Per germline, CDR1 SGHTA and CDR2 FQGNSA. This chain's CDR3 is CASSLGGTYQETQYF. In nucleotides, the CDR3 is TGTGCCAGCAGCTTAGGAGGGACGTACCAAGAGACCCAGTACTTC.

This clonotype was seen more than once but under ten times. The chain is built from TRBV19 and TRBJ2-3; 9 nucleotides align to TRBD2. The CDR3 consists of 15 residues. CDR1 LNHDA and CDR2 SQIVND come from the germline V gene (reference sequence). Trimming cost V 5 bases and J 9 bases; bases outside gene matches: 12. This CDR3 reads CASSALAGTQGTQYF. The CDR3 DNA is TGTGCCAGTAGTGCCCTAGCGGGGACGCAGGGAACGCAGTATTTT.

This clonotype turned up a few times. V usage is TRBV6-2 or TRBV6-3 and J usage is TRBJ2-5; tentatively, D is TRBD2 (6 bases). This CDR3 is 14 amino acids long. Trimming shortened V by 7 bases and J by 4 bases, and 16 bases separated the two germline ends. CDR1 MNHEY and CDR2 SVGEGT come from the germline V gene. The CDR3 reads CASTPVRGGETQYF. CDR3 coding DNA: TGTGCCAGCACCCCGGTGAGGGGAGGAGAGACCCAGTACTTC.

The chain joins TRBV18 to TRBJ2-3, with a tentative D call TRBD2 (6 bases). This CDR3 has 16 amino acids. Between the trimmed V and J ends, which lost 3 bases and 0 bases, there was a span of 13 bases. CDR1 and CDR2 from the germline V gene are KGHSH and LQKENI. CDR3 region: CASSPKTGTSTDTQYF. CDR3 bases: TGTGCCAGCTCACCCAAGACCGGGACTAGCACAGATACGCAGTATTTT.

The chain is built from TRBV11-3 and TRBJ2-2; D gene ambiguous. Trimming pared 3 bases from V and 1 base from J, leaving 6 bases between. This CDR3 contains 14 residues. Germline V CDR1 and CDR2: SGHNT, YENEEA. CDR3 nucleotides: TGTGCCAGCAGCTTTGTAGGGAACACCGGGGAGCTGTTTTTT. Encoded protein: CASSFVGNTGELFF.

The rearrangement links TRBV4-2 to TRBJ2-3, with 13 bases fitting TRBD2. J was trimmed by 5 bases and V by 7 bases; bases with no gene match: 6. From germline, CDR1 is LGHNA and CDR2 YNFKEQ. The CDR3 extends over 15 amino acids. CDR3 DNA: TGTGCCAGCACCCCCAGACTAGCGGGGGGAGATACGCAGTATTTT. This encodes CASTPRLAGGDTQYF.

The chain couples TRBV12-3 or TRBV12-4 to TRBJ2-2; D unclear. The CDR3 extends over 11 amino acids. V gave up 6 bases and J gave up 6 bases, with 5 bases separating them. CDR3 bases: TGTGCCAGCAGAAGGGCCGGGGAGCTGTTTTTT. It yields the protein CASRRAGELFF.

The V call is TRBV29-1, the J call TRBJ1-3, with D maybe TRBD1 (6 bases). There are 17 residues in the CDR3. The V end was cut by 0 bases, the J end by 4 bases, with 19 bases between. The V gene's germline CDR1 is SQVTM and CDR2 ANQGSEA. CDR3 sequence: CSVEDRGAGAYGNTIYF. In nucleotides, the CDR3 is TGCAGCGTTGAAGATCGAGGCGCAGGGGCTTACGGAAACACCATATATTTT. Based on the CDR3 plus reference TRBV29-1 and TRBJ1-3, the full variable domain is SAVISQKPSRDICQRGTSLTIQCQVDSQVTMMFWYRQQPGQSLTLIATANQGSEATYESGFVIDKFPISRPNLTFSTLTVSNMSPEDSSIYLCSVEDRGAGAYGNTIYFGEGSWLTVV.

J is TRBJ2-3 and V is TRBV2, with 8 nucleotides matching TRBD1. This CDR3 comprises 13 residues. Germline V gene data show CDR1 as SNHLY and CDR2 as FYNNEI. Germline trimming cut 7 bases from V and 3 bases from J; bases unmatched to any gene: 3. In nucleotides, the CDR3 is TGTGCCAGCAACTACAGGGGGACAGATACGCAGTATTTT. It specifies CASNYRGTDTQYF.

This clonotype was seen at least ten times. The V gene is TRBV7-3, the J gene TRBJ2-5, with D possibly TRBD2 on 6 matching bases. Looked up from germline, CDR1 is SGHTA and CDR2 is FQGTGA. Between the trimmed V and J ends, which lost 9 bases and 5 bases, there was a span of 19 bases. The CDR3 has 14 amino acids. CDR3 region: CASPQAGAGETQYF. The CDR3 DNA follows: TGTGCCAGTCCCCAGGCCGGGGCGGGGGAGACCCAGTACTTC.

This clonotype has just a few counts. The chain employs TRBV12-3 or TRBV12-4 and TRBJ2-4, with D perhaps TRBD1 or TRBD2 (6 bases each). This CDR3 has 15 amino acids. V was pared by 4 bases and J by 1 base, with 11 bases between. The CDR3 DNA follows: TGTGCCAGCAGTTCCGGGGGCGAGGCCAAAAACATTCAGTACTTC. Protein sequence: CASSSGGEAKNIQYF.

This clonotype was detected a few times. The V call is TRBV7-2, the J call TRBJ1-1; D perhaps matches TRBD1 (6 bases). Germline V CDR1 and CDR2: SGHTA, FQGNSA. CDR3 length equals 11 residues. Between the trimmed V and J ends, which lost 6 bases and 10 bases, there was a span of 12 bases. The CDR3 nucleotides are TGTGCCAGCAGTGCCGGGACAATAGCTTTCTTT. As protein: CASSAGTIAFF.

This chain links TRBV7-2 with TRBJ2-3; the D gene is possibly TRBD1 (6 bases). The CDR3 length is 11 residues. V was trimmed by 10 bases and J by 7 bases, leaving 12 bases between them. CDR1 is SGHTA, CDR2 FQGNSA, per germline. The CDR3 bases are TGTGCCATGGGGGCAGGGCATACGCAGTATTTT. Encoded protein: CAMGAGHTQYF.